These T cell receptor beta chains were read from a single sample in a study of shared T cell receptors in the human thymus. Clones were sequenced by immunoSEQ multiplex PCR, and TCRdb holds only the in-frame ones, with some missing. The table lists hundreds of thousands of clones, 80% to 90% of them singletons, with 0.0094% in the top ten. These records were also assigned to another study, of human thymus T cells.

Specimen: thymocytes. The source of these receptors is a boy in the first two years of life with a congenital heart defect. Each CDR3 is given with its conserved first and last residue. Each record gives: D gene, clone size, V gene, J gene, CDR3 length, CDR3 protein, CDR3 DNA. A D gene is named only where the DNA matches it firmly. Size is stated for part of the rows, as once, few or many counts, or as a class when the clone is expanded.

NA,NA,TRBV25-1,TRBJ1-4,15,CASSFQGATNEKLFF,TGTGCCAGTTCCTTCCAGGGCGCAACTAATGAAAAACTGTTTTTT
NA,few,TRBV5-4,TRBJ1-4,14,CASSLGQSNEKLFF,TGTGCCAGCAGCTTGGGACAGTCTAATGAAAAACTGTTTTTT
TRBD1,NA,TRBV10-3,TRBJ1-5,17,CAIGGQGVGDSNQPQHF,TGTGCCATCGGAGGACAGGGGGTAGGGGATAGCAATCAGCCCCAGCATTTT
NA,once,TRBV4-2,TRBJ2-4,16,CASSQDQFSAKNIQYF,TGTGCCAGCAGCCAAGATCAGTTTTCGGCCAAAAACATTCAGTACTTC
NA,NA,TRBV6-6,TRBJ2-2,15,CASSYETENTGELFF,TGTGCCAGCAGTTACGAGACAGAGAACACCGGGGAGCTGTTTTTT
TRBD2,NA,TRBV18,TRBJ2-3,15,CASSPALAGSDTQYF,TGTGCCAGCTCACCCGCGCTAGCGGGATCGGATACGCAGTATTTT
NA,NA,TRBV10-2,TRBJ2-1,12,CASSAPGWEQFF,TGCGCCAGCAGTGCGCCGGGTTGGGAGCAGTTCTTC
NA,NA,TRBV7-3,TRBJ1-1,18,CASSLRSRGEGRNTEAFF,TGTGCCAGCAGCTTAAGGTCCCGAGGCGAAGGGAGGAACACTGAAGCTTTCTTT
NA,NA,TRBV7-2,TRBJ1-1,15,CASRDDDRPGLEAFF,TGTGCCAGCAGGGATGACGACAGACCCGGCCTTGAAGCTTTCTTT
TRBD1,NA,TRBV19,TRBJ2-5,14,CASSPLTGQETQYF,TGTGCCAGTAGTCCTTTGACAGGGCAGGAGACCCAGTACTTC
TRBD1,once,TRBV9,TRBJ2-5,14,CASSPRQGEETQYF,TGTGCCAGCAGCCCAAGACAGGGGGAAGAGACCCAGTACTTC
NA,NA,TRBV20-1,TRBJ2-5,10,CSAERETQYF,TGCAGTGCTGAGCGTGAGACCCAGTACTTC
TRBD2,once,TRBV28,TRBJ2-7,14,CASSKRTRRGEQYF,TGTGCCAGCAGTAAAAGGACGAGGCGGGGGGAGCAGTACTTC
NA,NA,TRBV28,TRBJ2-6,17,CASLPGGQSSGANVLTF,TGTGCCAGCCTCCCGGGCGGGCAGAGCTCTGGGGCCAACGTCCTGACTTTC
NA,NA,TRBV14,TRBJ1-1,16,CASSQGARQANTEAFF,TGTGCCAGCAGCCAGGGAGCTCGGCAGGCGAACACTGAAGCTTTCTTT
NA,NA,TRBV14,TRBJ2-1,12,CASSQVHFEQFF,TGTGCCAGCAGCCAAGTTCACTTCGAGCAGTTCTTC
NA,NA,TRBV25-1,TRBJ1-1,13,CASSESVNTEAFF,TGTGCCAGCAGTGAATCTGTGAACACTGAAGCTTTCTTT
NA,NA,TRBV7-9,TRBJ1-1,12,CASSSPAVEAFF,TGTGCCAGCAGCTCACCTGCAGTTGAAGCTTTCTTT
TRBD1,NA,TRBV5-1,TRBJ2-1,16,CASSPDRGSTHNEQFF,TGCGCCAGCAGCCCGGACAGGGGGTCGACCCACAATGAGCAGTTCTTC
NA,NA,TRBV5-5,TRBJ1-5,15,CASSTYRDGNQPQHF,TGTGCCAGCAGCACCTACAGGGATGGCAATCAGCCCCAGCATTTT
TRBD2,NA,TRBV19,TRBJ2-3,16,CASSLTSGGEADTQYF,TGTGCCAGTAGTCTAACTAGCGGGGGGGAGGCAGATACGCAGTATTTT
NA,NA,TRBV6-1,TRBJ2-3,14,CASSEAPTVNTQYF,TGTGCCAGCAGTGAAGCTCCAACAGTGAATACGCAGTATTTT
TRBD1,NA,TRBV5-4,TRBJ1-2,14,CASSLGQGYDGYTF,TGTGCCAGCAGCTTAGGACAGGGGTATGATGGCTACACCTTC
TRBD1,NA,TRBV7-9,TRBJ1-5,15,CASSLDDRGPQPQHF,TGTGCCAGCAGCTTAGATGACAGGGGCCCTCAGCCCCAGCATTTT
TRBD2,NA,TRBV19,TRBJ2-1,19,CASSTRLAGFLRGYNEQFF,TGTGCCAGTAGTACCCGACTAGCGGGATTTCTGAGGGGTTACAATGAGCAGTTCTTC
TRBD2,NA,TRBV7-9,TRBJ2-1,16,CASSLPLAGGLNEQFF,TGTGCCAGCAGCTTACCGTTAGCGGGAGGGCTCAATGAGCAGTTCTTC
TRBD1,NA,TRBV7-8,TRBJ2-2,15,CASSIQTGMAGELVF,TGTGCCAGCAGCATCCAGACAGGGATGGCCGGGGAGCTGGTTTTT
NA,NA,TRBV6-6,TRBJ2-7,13,CASSPGTYGEQYF,TGTGCCAGCAGCCCCGGGACTTACGGTGAGCAGTACTTC
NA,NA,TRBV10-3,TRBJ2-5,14,CAISESARQETQYF,TGTGCCATCAGTGAGTCGGCCAGACAAGAGACCCAGTACTTC
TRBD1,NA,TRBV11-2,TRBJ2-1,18,CASSLRDRDVFSHNEQFF,TGTGCCAGCAGCTTACGGGACAGAGATGTATTTAGCCACAATGAGCAGTTCTTC